This is a list of T cell receptor beta chains from one sample in a study of T cell responses to AZD1222 COVID-19 vaccine. Profiling relied on immunoSEQ multiplex PCR, and the TCRdb table lists in-frame clones only, not all of them. The table lists roughly 120,000 clones, 90% to 95% of them singletons. This sample comprised peripheral blood, obtained on day 0 of AZD1222 vaccination. Source of these receptors: an adult in good health. Both conserved end residues are part of each CDR3. The D gene is left open where the match is weak. Rows may omit the clone size; those that give it use once, few, many or a size class.

v_gene: TRBV10-3
abundance: -
len: 12
d_gene: TRBD2
j_gene: TRBJ2-3
CDR3aa: CATGLYTDTQYF
CDR3nt: TGTGCCACGGGACTATACACAGATACGCAGTATTTT

v_gene: TRBV15
abundance: -
len: 12
d_gene: -
j_gene: TRBJ2-3
CDR3aa: CATPGSTDTQYF
CDR3nt: TGTGCCACCCCGGGGAGCACAGATACGCAGTATTTT

v_gene: TRBV27
abundance: -
len: 14
d_gene: -
j_gene: TRBJ2-7
CDR3aa: CASSRGVLSYEQYF
CDR3nt: TGTGCCAGCAGTAGGGGCGTACTTTCCTACGAGCAGTACTTC

v_gene: TRBV5-1
abundance: -
len: 15
d_gene: -
j_gene: TRBJ2-1
CDR3aa: CASSGRPFSYNEQFF
CDR3nt: TGCGCCAGCAGCGGCAGGCCCTTCTCCTACAATGAGCAGTTCTTC

v_gene: TRBV20-1
abundance: -
len: 14
d_gene: TRBD1
j_gene: TRBJ1-5
CDR3aa: CSASRQGFNQPQHF
CDR3nt: TGCAGTGCTAGTAGACAGGGCTTCAATCAGCCCCAGCATTTT

v_gene: TRBV11-2
abundance: -
len: 15
d_gene: -
j_gene: TRBJ1-6
CDR3aa: CASSLEAVYNSPLHF
CDR3nt: TGTGCCAGCAGCTTAGAGGCAGTATATAATTCACCCCTCCACTTT

v_gene: TRBV24-1
abundance: -
len: 14
d_gene: -
j_gene: TRBJ1-3
CDR3aa: CATSDYSSGNTIYF
CDR3nt: TGTGCCACCAGTGATTACAGCTCTGGAAACACCATATATTTT

v_gene: TRBV6-5
abundance: -
len: 13
d_gene: TRBD1
j_gene: TRBJ1-1
CDR3aa: CASSQTGGTEAFF
CDR3nt: TGTGCCAGCAGTCAGACAGGGGGAACTGAAGCTTTCTTT

v_gene: TRBV2
abundance: -
len: 14
d_gene: TRBD2
j_gene: TRBJ2-2
CDR3aa: CASRGLAGTGELFF
CDR3nt: TGTGCCAGCAGGGGCCTAGCGGGTACCGGGGAGCTGTTTTTT

v_gene: TRBV11-2
abundance: -
len: 16
d_gene: -
j_gene: TRBJ1-2
CDR3aa: CASSQGLPRAYYGYTF
CDR3nt: TGTGCCAGCAGCCAGGGACTTCCACGGGCCTACTATGGCTACACCTTC

v_gene: TRBV7-3
abundance: -
len: 14
d_gene: -
j_gene: TRBJ1-2
CDR3aa: CASSPVPGTNGYTF
CDR3nt: TGTGCCAGCAGCCCGGTACCGGGTACAAATGGCTACACCTTC

v_gene: TRBV28
abundance: -
len: 12
d_gene: -
j_gene: TRBJ2-7
CDR3aa: CASRGTWGEQYF
CDR3nt: TGTGCCAGCAGGGGGACGTGGGGCGAGCAGTACTTC

v_gene: TRBV19
abundance: once
len: 14
d_gene: -
j_gene: TRBJ1-1
CDR3aa: CASNLGGGSTEAFF
CDR3nt: TGTGCCAGTAATTTAGGAGGGGGGAGCACTGAAGCTTTCTTT

v_gene: TRBV20-1
abundance: few
len: 11
d_gene: -
j_gene: TRBJ2-7
CDR3aa: CSASRGHEQYF
CDR3nt: TGCAGTGCTAGCAGGGGCCACGAGCAGTACTTC

v_gene: TRBV28
abundance: few
len: 15
d_gene: -
j_gene: TRBJ2-6
CDR3aa: CASSIDLSGANVLTF
CDR3nt: TGTGCCAGCAGTATAGACCTCTCTGGGGCCAACGTCCTGACTTTC

v_gene: TRBV24-1
abundance: -
len: 16
d_gene: -
j_gene: TRBJ1-5
CDR3aa: CATNCGGPFGNQPQHF
CDR3nt: TGTGCCACCAATTGCGGGGGTCCCTTTGGCAATCAGCCCCAGCATTTT

v_gene: TRBV14
abundance: -
len: 13
d_gene: -
j_gene: TRBJ1-1
CDR3aa: CASSQERETEAFF
CDR3nt: TGTGCCAGCAGCCAAGAAAGAGAAACTGAAGCTTTCTTT

v_gene: TRBV7-9
abundance: -
len: 17
d_gene: -
j_gene: TRBJ1-6
CDR3aa: CASSPGTSGGNNSPLHF
CDR3nt: TGTGCCAGCAGCCCAGGGACGTCTGGGGGGAACAATTCACCCCTCCACTTT

v_gene: TRBV19
abundance: -
len: 16
d_gene: -
j_gene: TRBJ2-1
CDR3aa: CASSVQGTEDWNEQFF
CDR3nt: TGTGCCAGTAGTGTCCAAGGAACGGAAGACTGGAATGAGCAGTTCTTC

v_gene: TRBV28
abundance: -
len: 13
d_gene: -
j_gene: TRBJ2-3
CDR3aa: CASSLKSTDTQYF
CDR3nt: TGTGCCAGCAGTTTAAAAAGCACAGATACGCAGTATTTT

v_gene: TRBV28
abundance: -
len: 13
d_gene: -
j_gene: TRBJ2-1
CDR3aa: CASSLRYYNEQFF
CDR3nt: TGTGCCAGCAGTTTGAGGTATTACAATGAGCAGTTCTTC

v_gene: TRBV6-5
abundance: -
len: 13
d_gene: -
j_gene: TRBJ2-1
CDR3aa: CASSSRGYNEQFF
CDR3nt: TGTGCCAGCAGTAGCAGGGGATACAATGAGCAGTTCTTC

v_gene: TRBV7-9
abundance: -
len: 14
d_gene: -
j_gene: TRBJ2-1
CDR3aa: CASSHRDSYNEQFF
CDR3nt: TGTGCCAGCAGTCACCGGGACTCCTACAATGAGCAGTTCTTC

v_gene: TRBV9
abundance: -
len: 14
d_gene: TRBD1
j_gene: TRBJ1-2
CDR3aa: CASSAGTGYYGYTF
CDR3nt: TGTGCCAGCAGCGCCGGGACAGGATACTATGGCTACACCTTC

v_gene: TRBV12-5
abundance: -
len: 16
d_gene: -
j_gene: TRBJ1-2
CDR3aa: CASGSVGSYRLYGYTF
CDR3nt: TGTGCTAGTGGTTCCGTTGGGTCGTACCGTCTCTATGGCTACACCTTC

v_gene: TRBV27
abundance: -
len: 13
d_gene: -
j_gene: TRBJ2-1
CDR3aa: CASSYGRNNEQFF
CDR3nt: TGTGCCAGCAGTTACGGAAGGAACAATGAGCAGTTCTTC

v_gene: TRBV27
abundance: -
len: 15
d_gene: -
j_gene: TRBJ1-4
CDR3aa: CASSPRRGSEEKLFF
CDR3nt: TGTGCCAGCAGTCCCCGTAGGGGCTCCGAGGAAAAACTGTTTTTT

v_gene: TRBV6-5
abundance: -
len: 12
d_gene: TRBD2
j_gene: TRBJ2-3
CDR3aa: CALGGSPDTQYF
CDR3nt: TGTGCTCTGGGCGGGAGCCCAGATACGCAGTATTTT

v_gene: TRBV7-9
abundance: -
len: 17
d_gene: TRBD1
j_gene: TRBJ1-2
CDR3aa: CASSFEWARTGSNGYTF
CDR3nt: TGTGCCAGCAGCTTCGAGTGGGCCCGGACAGGGTCCAATGGCTACACCTTC

v_gene: TRBV6-5
abundance: -
len: 13
d_gene: TRBD1
j_gene: TRBJ1-2
CDR3aa: CASSRQGAYGYTF
CDR3nt: TGTGCCAGCAGTCGGCAGGGGGCTTATGGCTACACCTTC

v_gene: TRBV3-1/TRBV3-2
abundance: few
len: 14
d_gene: TRBD2
j_gene: TRBJ2-7
CDR3aa: CASSRTSGIGEQYF
CDR3nt: TGTGCCAGCAGCCGGACTAGCGGGATTGGGGAGCAGTACTTC

v_gene: TRBV15
abundance: -
len: 16
d_gene: TRBD1
j_gene: TRBJ1-2
CDR3aa: CATSRDRGLYDYGYTF
CDR3nt: TGTGCCACCAGCAGAGACAGGGGGCTGTACGACTATGGCTACACCTTC

v_gene: TRBV11-2
abundance: -
len: 12
d_gene: -
j_gene: TRBJ1-5
CDR3aa: CASSSEDEPQHF
CDR3nt: TGTGCCAGCAGCTCAGAGGACGAACCCCAGCATTTT

v_gene: TRBV2
abundance: -
len: 15
d_gene: TRBD1
j_gene: TRBJ2-3
CDR3aa: CASSAGTGLTDTQYF
CDR3nt: TGTGCCAGCAGCGCCGGGACAGGGTTGACAGATACGCAGTATTTT

v_gene: TRBV5-4
abundance: -
len: 12
d_gene: -
j_gene: TRBJ1-2
CDR3aa: CASSLPGAGYTF
CDR3nt: TGTGCCAGCAGCTTACCGGGGGCTGGCTACACCTTC

v_gene: TRBV28
abundance: -
len: 15
d_gene: -
j_gene: TRBJ1-5
CDR3aa: CASSPRGGLNQLQHF
CDR3nt: TGTGCCAGCAGTCCGCGGGGGGGACTCAATCAGCTCCAGCATTTT

v_gene: TRBV27
abundance: -
len: 16
d_gene: -
j_gene: TRBJ2-3
CDR3aa: CASRTLGGFNSWTQYF
CDR3nt: TGTGCCAGCCGTACCTTGGGGGGCTTCAATTCCTGGACGCAGTATTTT

v_gene: TRBV24-1
abundance: -
len: 16
d_gene: -
j_gene: TRBJ1-2
CDR3aa: CATSDSRQTQIYGYTF
CDR3nt: TGTGCCACCAGTGATTCCCGACAGACACAGATCTATGGCTACACCTTC

v_gene: TRBV4-1
abundance: -
len: 15
d_gene: -
j_gene: TRBJ1-3
CDR3aa: CASSQGIIAGNTIYF
CDR3nt: TGCGCCAGCAGCCAGGGAATAATCGCTGGAAACACCATATATTTT

v_gene: TRBV18
abundance: once
len: 15
d_gene: TRBD1
j_gene: TRBJ1-6
CDR3aa: CASSVQGAGNSPLHF
CDR3nt: TGTGCCAGCTCGGTACAGGGGGCCGGTAATTCACCCCTCCACTTT

v_gene: TRBV7-6
abundance: -
len: 15
d_gene: TRBD2
j_gene: TRBJ2-4
CDR3aa: CASSNLAGGKNIQYF
CDR3nt: TGTGCCAGCAGCAATCTAGCGGGGGGCAAAAACATTCAGTACTTC

v_gene: TRBV5-5
abundance: -
len: 16
d_gene: -
j_gene: TRBJ1-2
CDR3aa: CASSPLRGLGGYGYTF
CDR3nt: TGTGCCAGCAGCCCTCTCCGGGGGCTGGGGGGCTATGGCTACACCTTC